This TCR beta chain originates from a study of shared clonotypes between healthy human individuals. General observations from the study: It was only blood that was sampled, and tissue repertoires likely differ.

The unsorted PBMC sample used ten immunoSEQ deep assay plates. The protocol was immunoSEQ multiplex PCR, while the TCRdb copy is restricted to in-frame clones and leaves out a portion. The data contain approximately 500,000 clones, about 80% of them singletons. Healthy and HIV-negative, the adult donors had no recent acute infections or vaccinations. V lost 1 base to trimming and J lost 3 bases, with 16 bases between them. The germline V gene has CDR1 KGHSH and CDR2 LQKENI. This CDR3 comprises 18 residues. In the case of this clone: The antigen is undetermined.

What was sequenced was PBMCs. The TCR comes from a woman aged 40 to 50 in good health. Some clones in this sample may be carry-over from other donors' samples. V gene TRBV18 combines with J gene TRBJ2-6; D tentatively fits TRBD1 or TRBD2 (6 bases each). CDR3 region: CASSPRTETGSGANVLTF. CDR3 coding DNA: TGTGCCAGCTCACCACGGACAGAGACCGGGAGTGGGGCCAACGTCCTGACTTTC.